Below are 19 T cell receptor beta chains sequenced from a single sample in a study of blood T cell repertoires in COVID-19. Assay: immunoSEQ multiplex PCR; the TCRdb copy retains only in-frame clones and omits some. The sample contains 84,000 or so clones, approximately 83% of which appear only once. Sequencing was carried out using peripheral blood. Receptor source: a woman of 80 years or more with acute or convalescent COVID-19.

This clone was detected once. The CDR3 DNA reads as TGTGCCAGCAGCCTAGGACAGGGCCGAGCGCAGTATTTT. This translates into CASSLGQGRAQYF. The V gene is TRBV7-8, the J gene TRBJ2-3; 8 bases agree with TRBD1. V shed 5 bases, J shed 10 bases, and the junction held 8 bases outside the gene matches. Germline assignment: CDR1 SGHVS and CDR2 FQNEAQ. CDR3 size: 13 residues.

This clone was seen only once. The chain couples TRBV29-1 to TRBJ2-5; tentatively, D is TRBD1 (5 bases). The CDR3 length is 13 residues. The ends were cut back, 4 bases at V and 2 bases at J, with 11 bases in the middle. Per the germline V gene, CDR1 is SQVTM and CDR2 is ANQGSEA. CDR3 loop: CSVGIQAQETQYF. CDR3 DNA: TGCAGCGTTGGGATACAGGCGCAAGAGACCCAGTACTTC.

A note on this clone: Other nucleotide sequences in the sample specify the same CDR3. This chain joins TRBV27 and TRBJ1-5; tentatively, D is TRBD1 (5 bases). Germline-derived CDR1 and CDR2 are MNHEY and SMNVEV (reference sequence). The CDR3 consists of 13 residues. Trimming stripped 3 bases from V and 7 bases from J, with 10 bases between. The CDR3 is CASSLQGRQPQHF. The CDR3 DNA reads as TGTGCCAGCAGTTTGCAGGGTCGGCAGCCCCAGCATTTT.

V usage is TRBV10-3 and J usage is TRBJ2-2, with TRBD2 identical over 13 bases. Germline values: CDR1 ENHRY, CDR2 SYGVKD. V lost 4 bases to trimming and J lost 4 bases; unmatched junction nucleotides: 3. CDR3 length: 16 amino acids. Here the CDR3 reads CAISGLAGGGTGELFF. The CDR3 bases are TGTGCCATCAGTGGACTAGCGGGAGGTGGCACCGGGGAGCTGTTTTTT.

The genes are TRBV19 and TRBJ2-5; D is undetermined. Germline loops: CDR1 LNHDA, CDR2 SQIVND (reference sequence). The CDR3 contains 15 residues. V was cut by 0 bases and J by 5 bases, with 13 bases left in between. This CDR3 is CASSIEVPPRETQYF. CDR3 nucleotide sequence: TGTGCCAGTAGTATAGAGGTCCCCCCCAGGGAGACCCAGTACTTC.

The chain is built from TRBV9 and TRBJ2-1; 7 bases fit TRBD1. The CDR3 loop spans 13 amino acids. Trimming at V came to 1 base and at J to 6 bases, leaving 1 base not matched to a gene. CDR1 is SGDLS, CDR2 YYNGEE, per germline. CDR3 residues: CASSVRQGNEQFF. CDR3 coding DNA: TGTGCCAGCAGCGTAAGACAGGGCAATGAGCAGTTCTTC. Supplemented by reference TRBV9 and TRBJ2-1, the full variable domain reads DSGVTQTPKHLITATGQRVTLRCSPRSGDLSVYWYQQSLDQGLQFLIQYYNGEERAKGNILERFSAQQFPDLHSELNLSSLELGDSALYFCASSVRQGNEQFFGPGTRLTVL.

The chain couples TRBV6-5 to TRBJ1-5; no clear D gene. The germline V gene has CDR1 MNHEY and CDR2 SVGAGI. CDR3 size: 13 residues. Trimming cost V 6 bases and J 8 bases, with 14 bases left between them. For the CDR3, the DNA is TGTGCCAGCAGCCCGGACTGGAAGGAGCCCCAGCATTTT. This gives the protein CASSPDWKEPQHF.

The rearrangement links TRBV5-6 to TRBJ2-2; a possible D gene is TRBD2 (5 bases). The CDR3 runs to 17 residues. CDR1 is SGHDT and CDR2 is YYEEEE in the germline V gene. Trimming shortened V by 0 bases and J by 1 base, and 13 bases separated the two germline ends. The CDR3 region has the DNA TGTGCCAGCAGCTTGGTCGGGGTTAGGGAGAACACCGGGGAGCTGTTTTTT. As protein: CASSLVGVRENTGELFF.

This chain joins TRBV4-1 and TRBJ1-1; D not resolved. Germline CDR1 and CDR2: MGHRA and YSYEKL. This CDR3 has 14 amino acids. Trimming removed 3 bases at V and 2 bases at J, with 10 bases between. This CDR3 reads CASSHRVPNTEAFF. CDR3 coding DNA: TGCGCCAGCAGCCACCGGGTCCCTAACACTGAAGCTTTCTTT.

The rearrangement uses TRBV5-1 and TRBJ1-1; maybe TRBD1 (6 bases). The germline CDR1 and CDR2 sequences are SGHRS and YFSETQ. The V gene lost 5 bases and the J gene lost 6 bases, with 14 bases spanning the gap. This CDR3 spans 13 amino acids. The CDR3 reads CASSFQGFSEAFF. The CDR3 DNA sequence: TGCGCCAGCAGTTTCCAGGGGTTTTCTGAAGCTTTCTTT.

The gene calls are TRBV4-1 and TRBJ2-7, with D perhaps matching TRBD2 (5 bases). V was clipped by 3 bases and J by 4 bases, with 10 bases between them. The CDR3 has 13 residues. Germline V gene lookup returns CDR1 MGHRA and CDR2 YSYEKL. CDR3 bases: TGCGCCAGCAGCCACGAGGGCGGTTACGAGCAGTACTTC. It translates to CASSHEGGYEQYF.

The chain carries TRBV25-1 and TRBJ1-2; 7 bases agree with TRBD1. This CDR3 has 15 residues. The J segment lost 0 bases and the V segment lost 3 bases, leaving 4 bases of the junction unmatched. Germline CDR1 is MGHDK and CDR2 is SYGVNS. DNA for the CDR3: TGTGCCAGCAGTGAGGGGACAGCACCTAACTATGGCTACACCTTC. It specifies CASSEGTAPNYGYTF.

The V call is TRBV19, the J call TRBJ2-4, with 9 bases that match TRBD2. CDR1 and CDR2 from the germline V gene are LNHDA and SQIVND (reference sequence). The J segment lost 3 bases and the V segment lost 4 bases, leaving 4 bases of the junction unmatched. The CDR3 consists of 15 residues. The CDR3 loop reads CASSNSGSSKNIQYF. The CDR3 coding sequence is TGTGCCAGTAGTAATAGCGGGAGTAGCAAAAACATTCAGTACTTC. Looking up the rest from reference TRBV19 and TRBJ2-4 gives the full variable domain: DGGITQSPKYLFRKEGQNVTLSCEQNLNHDAMYWYRQDPGQGLRLIYYSQIVNDFQKGDIAEGYSVSREKKESFPLTVTSAQKNPTAFYLCASSNSGSSKNIQYFGAGTRLSVL.

V gene TRBV12-3 or TRBV12-4 combines with J gene TRBJ2-1; the match to TRBD2 covers 7 bases. The V segment lost 6 bases and the J segment 3 bases; nucleotides outside the gene matches: 2. The CDR3 is 13 amino acids. The CDR3 is CASRGGFYNEQFF. The CDR3 DNA is TGTGCCAGCAGGGGGGGGTTCTACAATGAGCAGTTCTTC.

This chain joins TRBV2 and TRBJ1-3, with TRBD1 as a possible D gene (6 bases). V lost 5 bases, J lost 3 bases, and 17 bases lay in between. Per germline, CDR1 SNHLY and CDR2 FYNNEI. The CDR3 spans 16 residues. CDR3 DNA: TGTGCCAGCAGTCCACAGGGAAGGTTTGGTGGAAACACCATATATTTT. Amino acids: CASSPQGRFGGNTIYF. Together with reference TRBV2 and TRBJ1-3, the CDR3 gives the full variable domain: EPEVTQTPSHQVTQMGQEVILRCVPISNHLYFYWYRQILGQKVEFLVSFYNNEISEKSEIFDDQFSVERPDGSNFTLKIRSTKLEDSAMYFCASSPQGRFGGNTIYFGEGSWLTVV.

The chain is built from TRBV6-5 and TRBJ2-3; D is possibly TRBD2 (6 bases). This CDR3 is 15 amino acids long. V lost 2 bases and J 4 bases, leaving 13 bases between the germline ends. Germline-derived CDR1 and CDR2 are MNHEY and SVGAGI. DNA of the CDR3: TGTGCCAGCAGTTACGCCCTAGGAGGGGCAGATACGCAGTATTTT. Protein: CASSYALGGADTQYF.

The rearrangement joins TRBV4-1 to TRBJ2-2, with D tentatively TRBD2 (7 bases). The ends were cut back, 7 bases at V and 2 bases at J, with 14 bases in the middle. Germline CDR1 reads MGHRA; CDR2 reads YSYEKL. The CDR3 has 15 residues. The CDR3, as DNA: TGCGCCAGCAAAAGGGGGGGGAGTAACACCGGGGAGCTGTTTTTT. Translated: CASKRGGSNTGELFF.

The chain carries TRBV2 and TRBJ1-5, with D possibly matching TRBD1 (5 bases). V lost 3 bases to trimming and J lost 0 bases, with 15 bases between them. The germline V gene has CDR1 SNHLY and CDR2 FYNNEI. CDR3 length equals 17 residues. The CDR3 sequence is CASSDRSKGYSNQPQHF. CDR3 nucleotide sequence: TGTGCCAGCAGTGACAGGTCTAAGGGGTATAGCAATCAGCCCCAGCATTTT.

The chain has TRBV9 and TRBJ1-3; D remains unclear. The CDR3 sequence is 16 residues long. Germline loops: CDR1 SGDLS, CDR2 YYNGEE. Between the trimmed V and J ends, which lost 0 bases and 0 bases, there was a span of 10 bases. Written as DNA, the CDR3 is TGTGCCAGCAGCGTAGCTGGGAGTTACTCTGGAAACACCATATATTTT. It is translated as CASSVAGSYSGNTIYF. Using reference TRBV9 and TRBJ1-3 for the parts outside the CDR3, the full variable domain is DSGVTQTPKHLITATGQRVTLRCSPRSGDLSVYWYQQSLDQGLQFLIQYYNGEERAKGNILERFSAQQFPDLHSELNLSSLELGDSALYFCASSVAGSYSGNTIYFGEGSWLTVV.